The rows below give T cell receptor beta chains drawn from one sample of a study of T cells in Graves' hyperthyroidism and ophthalmopathy. TCRdb re-called the multiplex PCR reads with MiXCR, one entry per CDR3 protein. The data hold approximately 630,000 distinct CDR3 sequences, with 15% to 20% observed a single time. The sample consisted of blood. All receptors come from a woman aged 30 to 39 with Graves' hyperthyroidism. CDR3s include the opening cysteine and the closing phenylalanine or tryptophan. Each record gives: CDR3 DNA, CDR3 protein, J gene, clone size, D gene, V gene. D genes are given only for firm matches. Some rows have no size entry. The others give once, few or many, or a class for an expanded clone.

TGCAGCGCCGTCCCTAGCGGGATGGCAGATACGCAGTATTTT,CSAVPSGMADTQYF,TRBJ2-3,.,TRBD2,TRBV29-1
TGTGCCAGCAGTTACATGGGGGTCTATGGCTACACCTTC,CASSYMGVYGYTF,TRBJ1-2,many,.,TRBV6-5
TGTGCCAGCTCACCTCCTAGCGGGAACCTCAATGAGCAGTTCTTC,CASSPPSGNLNEQFF,TRBJ2-1,many,TRBD2,TRBV18
TGCGCCAGCACTCCCAACGGGAATAGCAATCAGCCCCAGCATTTT,CASTPNGNSNQPQHF,TRBJ1-5,.,.,TRBV10-1
TGTGCCAGCAGTTTAGCCGGGGGGGACACTGAAGCTTTCTTT,CASSLAGGDTEAFF,TRBJ1-1,many,.,TRBV5-1
TGTGCCAGCAGTTTCCTGGGACTGGTTCAAGAGACCCAGTACTTC,CASSFLGLVQETQYF,TRBJ2-5,many,.,TRBV27
TGCGCCAGCAGCCACGCGGGAGCTTACAATGAGCAGTTCTTC,CASSHAGAYNEQFF,TRBJ2-1,few,TRBD2,TRBV4-3
TGCGCCAGCAGCTTGGAAGGAGCGGGAGCCTCCCGGACCGCCGAGCAGTACTTC,CASSLEGAGASRTAEQYF,TRBJ2-7,.,TRBD2,TRBV5-1
TGTGCCAGCACCCGAGGACAGGGGGCGAGGGGAACTGAAGCTTTCTTT,CASTRGQGARGTEAFF,TRBJ1-1,many,TRBD1,TRBV6-2/TRBV6-3
TGTGCCAGCACTTTCTCTGTCCTAAGGGACAATGAGCAGTTCTTC,CASTFSVLRDNEQFF,TRBJ2-1,many,.,TRBV2
TGTGCCAGCTACCCTCCCACCGGGGAGCTGTTTTTT,CASYPPTGELFF,TRBJ2-2,.,.,TRBV6-1
TGTGCCACCAGTGATAGACGGGGGGGAGGCTATGAGCAGTTCTTC,CATSDRRGGGYEQFF,TRBJ2-1,few,TRBD2,TRBV24-1
TGCAGTGCCCCAGAGAAGGGGGAGTTAGGAGATACGCAGTATTTT,CSAPEKGELGDTQYF,TRBJ2-3,many,.,TRBV20-1
TGTGCCAGCAGCCAAGGAAGAGGGACCACTGAAGCTTTCTTT,CASSQGRGTTEAFF,TRBJ1-1,many,.,TRBV3-1